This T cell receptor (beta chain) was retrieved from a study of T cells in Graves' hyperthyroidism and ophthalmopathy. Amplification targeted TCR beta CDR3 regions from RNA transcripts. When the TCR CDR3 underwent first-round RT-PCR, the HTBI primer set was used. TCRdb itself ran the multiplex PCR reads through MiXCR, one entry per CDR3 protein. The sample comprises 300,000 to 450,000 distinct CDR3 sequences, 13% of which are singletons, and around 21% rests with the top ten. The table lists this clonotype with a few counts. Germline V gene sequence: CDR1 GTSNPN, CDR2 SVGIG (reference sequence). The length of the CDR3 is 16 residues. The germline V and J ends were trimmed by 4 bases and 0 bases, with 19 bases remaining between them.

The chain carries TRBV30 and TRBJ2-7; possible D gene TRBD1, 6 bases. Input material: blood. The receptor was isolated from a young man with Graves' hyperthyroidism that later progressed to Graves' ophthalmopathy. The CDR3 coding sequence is TGTGCCTGGATCCCCCCCTCGGACAGTTACTCCTACGAGCAGTACTTC. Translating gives CAWIPPSDSYSYEQYF.